These 9 T cell receptor beta chains were sequenced from one sample in a study of cytomegalovirus exposure and HLA in healthy donors. Primers for the PCR totalled 60 Vbeta and 13 Jbeta. Method: immunoSEQ multiplex PCR; TCRdb's copy keeps in-frame clones and lacks some. The sample carries 95,000 to 120,000 clones, around 77% recorded once. Sequenced input: PBMCs. These receptors were collected from a woman aged 25 to 39 in good health and CMV-seropositive.

The chain recombines TRBV10-3 with TRBJ2-7, with D possibly being TRBD2 (5 bases). The CDR3 is made up of 14 amino acids. Trimming stripped 6 bases from V and 2 bases from J, with 14 bases between. Germline assignment: CDR1 ENHRY and CDR2 SYGVKD. CDR3 protein: CAIRGAAPAYEQYF. In nucleotides, the CDR3 is TGTGCCATCAGGGGAGCGGCACCGGCCTACGAGCAGTACTTC.

The rearrangement joins TRBV30 to TRBJ1-3, with a tentative D call TRBD1 (5 bases). The CDR3 totals 14 residues. Trimming removed 1 base at V and 2 bases at J, with 9 bases between. The germline V gene has CDR1 GTSNPN and CDR2 SVGIG (reference sequence). Written as DNA, the CDR3 is TGTGCCTGGAGTGCCGGCAGGGCTGGAAACACCATATATTTT. Residues: CAWSAGRAGNTIYF.

V gene TRBV7-8 combines with J gene TRBJ1-1; D is perhaps TRBD1 (5 bases). The CDR3 spans 13 residues. V was cut by 3 bases and J by 1 base, with 6 bases left in between. Germline V gene data show CDR1 as SGHVS and CDR2 as FQNEAQ. This CDR3 is CASSFTGNTEAFF. The CDR3 nucleotides read TGTGCCAGCAGCTTCACAGGGAACACTGAAGCTTTCTTT.

V usage is TRBV5-1 and J usage is TRBJ2-1; 9 positions match TRBD1. V was clipped by 4 bases and J by 4 bases; unmatched bases: 3. Looked up from germline, CDR1 is SGHRS and CDR2 is YFSETQ. CDR3 size: 14 residues. This chain's CDR3 is CASSPGQGYNEQFF. In DNA form, the CDR3 reads TGCGCCAGCAGCCCTGGACAGGGGTACAATGAGCAGTTCTTC.

This clone was seen once. The chain is built from TRBV2 and TRBJ1-2; tentatively, D is TRBD1 (5 bases). Germline V lookup: CDR1 SNHLY, CDR2 FYNNEI. Trimming took off 2 bases at V and 3 bases at J, with 7 bases between the two ends. The CDR3 runs 13 residues. CDR3 nucleotide sequence: TGTGCCAGCAGTGAACAGGGATACTATGGCTACACCTTC. Translating gives CASSEQGYYGYTF. Variable domain in full (rest from reference TRBV2 and TRBJ1-2): EPEVTQTPSHQVTQMGQEVILRCVPISNHLYFYWYRQILGQKVEFLVSFYNNEISEKSEIFDDQFSVERPDGSNFTLKIRSTKLEDSAMYFCASSEQGYYGYTFGSGTRLTVV.

The CDR3 DNA reads as TGTGCCAGCAGCTTGCCCGAGGGCAGGGGGCTTGGTGAGACCCAGTACTTC. Translation gives CASSLPEGRGLGETQYF. V is TRBV5-5 and J is TRBJ2-5, with TRBD1 matching 8 bases. The germline CDR1 and CDR2 sequences are SGHKS and YYEKEE (reference sequence). Unmatched junction bases numbered 13, after V lost 1 base and J lost 5 bases. The CDR3 extends over 17 amino acids.

The chain joins TRBV7-2 to TRBJ1-1, with D unclear. The length of the CDR3 is 15 residues. Germline V gene data show CDR1 as SGHTA and CDR2 as FQGNSA. The V and J ends lost 5 bases and 0 bases respectively, with 13 bases between them. CDR3 nucleotides: TGTGCCAGCAGCGCGCGGGTGGCGGTGAACACTGAAGCTTTCTTT. Its translation is CASSARVAVNTEAFF. The entire variable domain, with the rest obtained from reference TRBV7-2 and TRBJ1-1, is as follows: GAGVSQSPSNKVTEKGKDVELRCDPISGHTALYWYRQSLGQGLEFLIYFQGNSAPDKSGLPSDRFSAERTGGSVSTLTIQRTQQEDSAVYLCASSARVAVNTEAFFGQGTRLTVV.

The chain recombines TRBV7-9 with TRBJ1-2; no clear D. Per the germline V gene, CDR1 is SEHNR and CDR2 is FQNEAQ (reference sequence). V dropped 2 bases and J dropped 4 bases, with 8 bases sitting between them. CDR3 size: 13 residues. CDR3: CASSLRMSYGYTF. The CDR3 region has the DNA TGTGCCAGCAGCTTACGCATGAGCTATGGCTACACCTTC.

This clone came up a few times. The rearrangement uses TRBV5-1 and TRBJ2-7; 10 nucleotides align to TRBD1. V lost 3 bases, J lost 5 bases, and 2 bases stayed unmatched. CDR1 and CDR2 (germline): SGHRS, YFSETQ. The CDR3 is 13 amino acids. The CDR3 DNA reads as TGCGCCAGCAGCTCCGGGACAGGGGACGAGCAGTACTTC. Residues: CASSSGTGDEQYF. The complete variable domain, with remaining parts taken from reference TRBV5-1 and TRBJ2-7, reads KAGVTQTPRYLIKTRGQQVTLSCSPISGHRSVSWYQQTPGQGLQFLFEYFSETQRNKGNFPGRFSGRQFSNSRSEMNVSTLELGDSALYLCASSSGTGDEQYFGPGTRLTVT.